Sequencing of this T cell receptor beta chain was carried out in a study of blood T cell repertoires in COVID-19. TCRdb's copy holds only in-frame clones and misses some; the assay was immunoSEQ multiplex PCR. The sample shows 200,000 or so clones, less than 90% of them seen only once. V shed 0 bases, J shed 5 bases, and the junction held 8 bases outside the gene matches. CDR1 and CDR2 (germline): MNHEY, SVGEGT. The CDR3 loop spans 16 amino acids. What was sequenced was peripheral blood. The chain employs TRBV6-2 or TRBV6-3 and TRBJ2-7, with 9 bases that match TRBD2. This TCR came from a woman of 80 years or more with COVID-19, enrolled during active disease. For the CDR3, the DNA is TGTGCCAGCAGTTACTCGGCTAGCGGGGACCTGCACGAGCAGTACTTC. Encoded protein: CASSYSASGDLHEQYF.